Listed below are T cell receptor beta chains from one sample, sequenced in a study of CD8 T cells in Susac syndrome. TCRdb used MiXCR to reprocess the immunoSEQ multiplex PCR reads, holding one entry per CDR3 protein. This sample has some 260,000 distinct CDR3 sequences, with around 93% found just once. The sequencing sample was made of CD4+ T cells from PBMCs. The source of these receptors is a human donor with multiple sclerosis. Each CDR3 is given with its conserved first and last residue. The D gene is left open where the match is weak. Clone size, where shown, is once, few, many, or a class for clones that have expanded.

>-|TRBJ1-1|15|TRBV5-1|-
TGCGCCAGCAGCGAGTTGGACACGCGGAACACTGAAGCTTTCTTT
CASSELDTRNTEAFF
>-|TRBJ2-7|18|TRBV20-1|TRBD2
TGCAGTGCCCCGAGCGGACTAGCGGGGGTGCGGAGCTCCTACGAGCAGTACTTC
CSAPSGLAGVRSSYEQYF
>once|TRBJ2-3|19|TRBV20-1|-
TGCAGTGCTAGAGACCCCAACAGGGCTAGCGGTATGGGCACAGATACGCAGTATTTT
CSARDPNRASGMGTDTQYF
>few|TRBJ2-3|12|TRBV7-9|-
TGTGCCAGCAGCGTCCAGGGTGATACGCAGTATTTT
CASSVQGDTQYF
>-|TRBJ2-1|16|TRBV5-1|-
TGCGCCAGCAGCTTGGAAGGACAGAAACCGTACAATGAGCAGTTCTTC
CASSLEGQKPYNEQFF
>-|TRBJ1-4|14|TRBV6-1|-
TGTGCCAGCAGTCCCAGCGGGAACGTCCAAAAACTGTTTTTT
CASSPSGNVQKLFF
>-|TRBJ1-6|14|TRBV14|TRBD1
TGTGCCAGCAGCTGGGACAGGGGTGGATCACCCCTCCACTTT
CASSWDRGGSPLHF
>once|TRBJ1-1|12|TRBV12-3/TRBV12-4|-
TGTGCCAGCAGTTTGAGGTTCACTGAAGCTTTCTTT
CASSLRFTEAFF
>-|TRBJ2-2|14|TRBV5-4|TRBD1
TGTGCCAGCAGCACGACAGGGATCACCGGGGAGCTGTTTTTT
CASSTTGITGELFF
>-|TRBJ2-1|14|TRBV4-1|-
TGCGCCAGCAGCCATGCCCTCAGGCAGGTTGAGCAGTTCTTC
CASSHALRQVEQFF
>-|TRBJ2-4|14|TRBV20-1|-
TGCAGTGCTCCTCGGGTCCCAGCCAAAAACATTCAGTACTTC
CSAPRVPAKNIQYF
>-|TRBJ2-7|13|TRBV5-1|TRBD1
TGCGCCAGCAGCACCTCGGACAGGGGTAAGCAGTACTTC
CASSTSDRGKQYF
>-|TRBJ2-7|12|TRBV3-1|-
TGTGCCAGCAGCCAAGGGCTCTACGAGCAGTACTTC
CASSQGLYEQYF
>-|TRBJ1-2|14|TRBV10-2|-
TGCGCCAGCAGTGTGTTAGGGGGGAACTATGGCTACACCTTC
CASSVLGGNYGYTF
>-|TRBJ2-7|14|TRBV5-1|TRBD1
TGCGCCAGCAGTTGGGGACAGGGCCCCTACGAGCAGTACTTC
CASSWGQGPYEQYF
>once|TRBJ1-1|14|TRBV7-9|-
TGTGCCAGCAGCCCCAGGGTCCTAAACACTGAAGCTTTCTTT
CASSPRVLNTEAFF
>-|TRBJ1-5|15|TRBV10-3|-
TGTGCCATCAGTGAGTCGAGGGGGGCAGGTCAGCCCCAGCATTTT
CAISESRGAGQPQHF
>-|TRBJ1-4|13|TRBV18|-
TGTGCCAGCTCACCCCTGACGGAGGGAAAACTGTTTTTT
CASSPLTEGKLFF
>-|TRBJ2-7|15|TRBV21-1|-
TGTGCCAGCTATAACAGGGCACAAGAACACTACGAGCAGTACTTC
CASYNRAQEHYEQYF
>-|TRBJ2-5|14|TRBV7-9|-
TGTGCCAGCAGCCGGGACACCCAGGCGGAGACCCAGTACTTC
CASSRDTQAETQYF
>-|TRBJ2-5|14|TRBV5-1|-
TGCGCCAGCAGCCGTACGAGACCCCAAGAGACCCAGTACTTC
CASSRTRPQETQYF
>-|TRBJ2-7|15|TRBV4-1|-
TGCGCCAGCAGCCAAGATCCCGGCAGGGCCTACGAGCAGTACTTC
CASSQDPGRAYEQYF
>-|TRBJ2-5|15|TRBV7-9|TRBD1
TGTGCCAGCAGCTTGGGACAGGCGGACCAAGAGACCCAGTACTTC
CASSLGQADQETQYF
>-|TRBJ2-7|15|TRBV29-1|TRBD2
TGCAGCGTTGACGGCCCTAGCGGGGGGACTGGCGAGCAGTACTTC
CSVDGPSGGTGEQYF
>-|TRBJ2-2|14|TRBV5-1|-
TGCGCCAGCAGCACTCCCGGACAGACCGGGGAGCTGTTTTTT
CASSTPGQTGELFF
>-|TRBJ1-1|15|TRBV19|TRBD1
TGTGCCAGTAGTCCCCGACAGGGGGGATTTACTGAAGCTTTCTTT
CASSPRQGGFTEAFF
>-|TRBJ1-2|15|TRBV3-1|TRBD1
TGTGCCAGCAGCCAGTCAGACAGGGAGTCCTATGGCTACACCTTC
CASSQSDRESYGYTF
>-|TRBJ2-3|15|TRBV5-4|-
TGTGCCAGCAGCCCTGCCTTGGGAGGCACAGATACGCAGTATTTT
CASSPALGGTDTQYF
>-|TRBJ2-5|14|TRBV12-3/TRBV12-4|TRBD1
TGTGCCAGCAGAACAGGGGTTGACCAAGAGACCCAGTACTTC
CASRTGVDQETQYF
>-|TRBJ1-5|16|TRBV20-1|TRBD1
TGCAGTGCTAGAGCTACCGGGACAGACATCAATCAGCCCCAGCATTTT
CSARATGTDINQPQHF
>-|TRBJ2-1|16|TRBV7-8|TRBD2
TGTGCCAGCAGCACGAAGCTACTAGCGGCCGACAATGACTGGTTCTTC
CASSTKLLAADNDWFF
>-|TRBJ2-2|15|TRBV7-2|TRBD1
TGTGCCAGCAGCCCGGGACAGGGGCGCTCCGGGGAGCTGTTTTTT
CASSPGQGRSGELFF
>-|TRBJ2-1|14|TRBV5-1|TRBD2
TGCGCCAGCAGCTCTAGCGGGGGGGTGAATGAGCAGTTCTTC
CASSSSGGVNEQFF
>-|TRBJ2-6|18|TRBV4-1|TRBD1
TGCGCCAGCAGCCAACCGGGACAGGGGCTCTCTGGGGCCAACGTCCTGACTTTC
CASSQPGQGLSGANVLTF